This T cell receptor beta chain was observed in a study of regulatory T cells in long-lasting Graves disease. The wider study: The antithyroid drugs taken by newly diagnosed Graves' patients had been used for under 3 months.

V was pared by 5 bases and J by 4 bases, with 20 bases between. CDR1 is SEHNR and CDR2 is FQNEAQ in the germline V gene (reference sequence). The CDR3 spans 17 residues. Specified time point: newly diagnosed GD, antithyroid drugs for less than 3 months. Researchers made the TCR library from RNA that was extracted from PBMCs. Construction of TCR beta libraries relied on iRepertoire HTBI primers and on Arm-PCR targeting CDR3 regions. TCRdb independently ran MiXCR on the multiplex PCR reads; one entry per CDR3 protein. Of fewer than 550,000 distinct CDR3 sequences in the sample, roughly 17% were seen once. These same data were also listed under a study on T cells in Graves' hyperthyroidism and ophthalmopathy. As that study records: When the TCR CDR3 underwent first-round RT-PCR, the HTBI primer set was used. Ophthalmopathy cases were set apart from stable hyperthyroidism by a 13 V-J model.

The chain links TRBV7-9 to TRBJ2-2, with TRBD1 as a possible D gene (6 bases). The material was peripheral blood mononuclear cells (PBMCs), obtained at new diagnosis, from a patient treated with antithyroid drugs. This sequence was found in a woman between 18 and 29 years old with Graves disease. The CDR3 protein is CASSRRQAGAVTGELFF. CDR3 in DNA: TGTGCCAGCAGCCGCCGGCAAGCAGGGGCGGTCACCGGGGAGCTGTTTTTT.